The present T cell receptor (beta chain) was sequenced within a study of blood T cell repertoires in COVID-19. Method: immunoSEQ multiplex PCR; TCRdb's copy keeps in-frame clones and lacks some. The sample lists around 380,000 clones, more than 75% occurring once. Germline V gene sequence: CDR1 SEHNR, CDR2 FQNEAQ (reference sequence). The CDR3 runs 14 residues. The germline V and J ends were trimmed by 0 bases and 3 bases, with 8 bases remaining between them. This receptor was obtained from a human donor with acute or convalescent COVID-19. The donor label of this sample is uncertain. The chain recombines TRBV7-9 with TRBJ1-1; D is unresolved. The sequenced sample consisted of peripheral blood. The CDR3 here is CASSLALTDTEAFF. CDR3 DNA sequence: TGTGCCAGCAGCTTAGCACTTACCGACACTGAAGCTTTCTTT.